Below, 17 T cell receptor beta chains from the same sample are listed, as sequenced in a study of cytomegalovirus exposure and HLA in healthy donors. The primer mix had 60 Vbeta and 13 Jbeta primers. Some clones are missing from TCRdb's copy, which holds only in-frame ones; the method was immunoSEQ multiplex PCR. This sample has 150,000 to 200,000 clones; around 73% occur once, and the top ten carry approximately 1.5%. The sequencing input was PBMCs. All receptors come from a male donor in good health and CMV-seronegative.

The chain couples TRBV19 to TRBJ2-7; D gene ambiguous. Germline V lookup: CDR1 LNHDA, CDR2 SQIVND (reference sequence). V lost 1 base and J lost 2, with 6 bases in between. The CDR3 consists of 13 residues. CDR3 coding DNA: TGTGCCAGTAGTATAGGGCAAGCCTACGAGCAGTACTTC. It translates to CASSIGQAYEQYF.

The gene calls are TRBV7-6 and TRBJ2-7, with D uncertain. The CDR3 contains 14 residues. V was shortened by 1 base and J by 0 bases, with 7 bases between the two germline ends. Germline lookup yields CDR1 SGHVS and CDR2 FNYEAQ. As DNA, the CDR3 is TGTGCCAGCAGCTTAGGCGTAAGCTCCTACGAGCAGTACTTC. It encodes CASSLGVSSYEQYF.

This clone was seen once. V is TRBV7-2 and J is TRBJ2-7; TRBD2 is a possible D gene (6 bases). Germline CDR1 reads SGHTA; CDR2 reads FQGNSA. CDR3 length: 13 residues. The ends were cut back, 5 bases at V and 5 bases at J, with 13 bases in the middle. CDR3 sequence (DNA): TGTGCCAGCAGCCCGGACTATTTGGACGAGCAGTACTTC. Protein: CASSPDYLDEQYF.

This clone was observed a few times. This chain links TRBV13 with TRBJ2-2; tentatively, D is TRBD2 (6 bases). Trimming took 4 bases from V and 1 from J, leaving 19 bases between them. Germline-derived CDR1 and CDR2 are PRHDT and FYEKMQ (reference sequence). The CDR3 has 18 residues. CDR3 bases: TGTGCCAGCAGCTCCCTCCTCAGGAGCGGGCAGAACACCGGGGAGCTGTTTTTT. Its protein product is CASSSLLRSGQNTGELFF.

The sample holds a few counts of this clone. V is TRBV7-3 and J is TRBJ2-2; no reliable D call. The CDR3 covers 13 residues. The V gene's germline CDR1 is SGHTA and CDR2 FQGTGA. V gave up 1 base and J gave up 7 bases, with 7 bases separating them. This chain's CDR3 is CASSLNPGGELFF. In nucleotides, the CDR3 is TGTGCCAGCAGCTTAAATCCGGGCGGGGAGCTGTTTTTT.

V usage is TRBV27 and J usage is TRBJ1-2; 8 bases map to TRBD1. The CDR3 is 15 amino acids. V dropped 3 bases and J dropped 5; count of bases not matched to a gene: 8. CDR1 MNHEY and CDR2 SMNVEV come from the germline V gene (reference sequence). CDR3 nucleotides: TGTGCCAGCAGTTTGGACAGGGAACCTATTTATGGCTACACCTTC. Residues: CASSLDREPIYGYTF.

Concerning this clone itself: The junction and the germline gene differ at one end; a read error may be behind it. The chain uses TRBV7-9 and TRBJ1-4; 8 bases map to TRBD1. There are 15 residues in the CDR3. The germline V gene has CDR1 SEHNR and CDR2 FQNEAQ (reference sequence). CDR3 sequence: CSSSVQGAPNEKLFF. CDR3 nucleotide sequence: TGTTCCAGCAGCGTTCAGGGGGCACCTAATGAAAAACTGTTTTTT.

The rearrangement uses TRBV2 and TRBJ2-2, with 9 nucleotides matching TRBD1. After removal of 10 bases from V and 3 bases from J, the junction contained 6 bases not matched to a gene. CDR1 is SNHLY and CDR2 is FYNNEI in the germline V gene. CDR3 size: 14 residues. DNA for the CDR3: TGTGCCACATCTCGACAGGGGGACACCGGGGAGCTGTTTTTT. Residues: CATSRQGDTGELFF.

The chain joins TRBV6-5 to TRBJ1-1, with no clear D. The germline V gene encodes CDR1 MNHEY and CDR2 SVGAGI. The CDR3 is made up of 13 amino acids. V was trimmed by 5 bases and J by 4 bases, leaving 11 bases between them. The CDR3 protein is CASSVVERTEAFF. The DNA of the CDR3 is TGTGCCAGCAGTGTTGTGGAGCGCACTGAAGCTTTCTTT.

This rearrangement joins TRBV19 to TRBJ1-5; D gene unclear. Trimming removed 7 bases from V and 0 bases from J, with 7 bases in between. Germline CDR1 reads LNHDA; CDR2 reads SQIVND (reference sequence). The CDR3 has 13 residues. The CDR3 bases are TGTGCCAGTACCCGAGATAGCAATCAGCCCCAGCATTTT. Its protein product is CASTRDSNQPQHF.

About this clone: Germline and junction disagree at one end, which may indicate a read error. J is TRBJ1-6 and V is TRBV7-9; perhaps TRBD1 as D (5 bases). The CDR3 has 17 residues. The germline CDR1 and CDR2 sequences are SEHNR and FQNEAQ (reference sequence). The CDR3 is CSSSSGGQGRYNSPLHF. CDR3 DNA sequence: TGTTCCAGCAGCTCCGGTGGTCAGGGCCGCTATAATTCACCCCTCCACTTT.

This clone has a handful of counts. The rearrangement joins TRBV7-3 to TRBJ2-3; D may be TRBD2 (5 bases). The CDR3 is 15 residues long. Trimming removed 0 bases from V and 6 bases from J, with 13 bases in between. Germline CDR1 SGHTA, CDR2 FQGTGA. The CDR3 region is CASSLTASLSDTQYF. CDR3 in DNA: TGTGCCAGCAGCTTAACGGCTAGCTTAAGCGATACGCAGTATTTT.

The chain links TRBV7-9 to TRBJ1-4, with no clear D. The CDR3 is made up of 11 amino acids. In germline, CDR1 is SEHNR, CDR2 FQNEAQ (reference sequence). V lost 5 bases to trimming and J lost 7 bases, with 5 bases between them. The CDR3: CASSTSEKLFF. The CDR3 region has the DNA TGTGCCAGCAGCACATCTGAAAAACTGTTTTTT.

The chain is built from TRBV6-1 and TRBJ1-6; D perhaps matches TRBD1 (5 bases). Trimming cost V 8 bases and J 7 bases, with 15 bases left between them. Germline CDR1 is MNHNS and CDR2 is SASEGT. The CDR3 consists of 14 residues. CDR3: CASGQSARNSPLHF. Here the CDR3 DNA reads TGTGCCAGCGGACAATCGGCGAGAAATTCACCCCTCCACTTT.

J is TRBJ2-7 and V is TRBV6-6; 10 nucleotides line up with TRBD2. This CDR3 has 16 residues. The ends lost 6 bases at V and 1 base at J; junction bases unmatched: 9. Germline V gene lookup returns CDR1 MNHNY and CDR2 SVGAGI (reference sequence). The CDR3 here is CASSEASGRLSYEQYF. The CDR3 nucleotides are TGTGCCAGCAGCGAGGCTAGCGGGAGACTTTCCTACGAGCAGTACTTC.

The chain couples TRBV28 to TRBJ2-7; TRBD2 aligns across 9 bases. This CDR3 comprises 14 residues. Germline CDR1 and CDR2: MDHEN and SYDVKM. V lost 5 bases and J lost 3; bases outside the gene matches: 5. The CDR3 nucleotides are TGTGCCAGCAGTCCACCTAGCGGGATCTACGAGCAGTACTTC. Translated, it gives CASSPPSGIYEQYF.

This clone was counted a single time. The germline gene is not matched at one end of the junction; a read error may be the cause. This chain joins TRBV7-9 and TRBJ2-1; 7 nucleotides align to TRBD1. This CDR3 has 15 amino acids. Germline V gene lookup returns CDR1 SEHNR and CDR2 FQNEAQ (reference sequence). The CDR3 reads CSSSFRDSSYNEQFF. CDR3 sequence (DNA): TGTTCCAGCAGCTTCCGGGACAGCTCCTACAATGAGCAGTTCTTC.